This T cell receptor (beta chain) was identified during a study of CD8+ T cells in alopecia areata. On the study more broadly: The tofacitinib course ran for 6 to 18 months and was followed by 6 months off drug.

Once RNA had been extracted, it was reverse transcribed into cDNA to act as the sequencing template. The assay was immunoSEQ multiplex PCR, and TCRdb's table has in-frame clones only and misses some. The profile covers approximately 59,000 clones, with more than 40% appearing a single time and roughly a sixth taken by the ten largest. General study points: The study found higher clonality in lesional than normal scalp, especially in alopecia totalis/universalis.

The CDR3 length is 10 residues. Germline V lookup: CDR1 SQVTM, CDR2 ANQGSEA. The V gene lost 4 bases and the J gene lost 6 bases, with 4 bases spanning the gap. For this clone: Its antigen is not known.

As part of sample collection, lesional scalp punch biopsies and peripheral blood were taken from alopecia areata patients. V and J are TRBV29-1 and TRBJ2-1, with D unresolved. The sequencing used CD8+ T cells sorted from blood, collected at week 0. The sequence derives from a human donor with alopecia areata. The CDR3 bases are TGCAGCGTTGGGCTCAATGAGCAGTTCTTC. Amino acid sequence: CSVGLNEQFF.